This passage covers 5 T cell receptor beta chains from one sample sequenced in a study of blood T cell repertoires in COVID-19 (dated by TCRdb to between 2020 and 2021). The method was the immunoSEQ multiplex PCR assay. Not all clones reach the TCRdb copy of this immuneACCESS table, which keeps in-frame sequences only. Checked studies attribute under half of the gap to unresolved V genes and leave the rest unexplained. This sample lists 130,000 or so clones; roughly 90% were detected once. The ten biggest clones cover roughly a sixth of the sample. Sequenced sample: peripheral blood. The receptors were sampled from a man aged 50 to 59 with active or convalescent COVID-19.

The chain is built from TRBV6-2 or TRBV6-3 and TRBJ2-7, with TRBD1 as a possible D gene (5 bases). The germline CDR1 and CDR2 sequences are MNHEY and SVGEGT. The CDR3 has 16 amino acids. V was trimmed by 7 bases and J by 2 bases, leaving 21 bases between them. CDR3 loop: CASNPNIPQAAYEQYF. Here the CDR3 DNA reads TGTGCCAGCAACCCAAATATCCCACAGGCAGCCTACGAGCAGTACTTC.

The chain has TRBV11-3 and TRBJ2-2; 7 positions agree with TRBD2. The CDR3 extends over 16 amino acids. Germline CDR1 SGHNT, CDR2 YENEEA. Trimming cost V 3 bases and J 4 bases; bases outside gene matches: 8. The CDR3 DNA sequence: TGTGCCAGCAGCTTTCAGGGAGGGCCTTCCACCGGGGAGCTGTTTTTT. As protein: CASSFQGGPSTGELFF.

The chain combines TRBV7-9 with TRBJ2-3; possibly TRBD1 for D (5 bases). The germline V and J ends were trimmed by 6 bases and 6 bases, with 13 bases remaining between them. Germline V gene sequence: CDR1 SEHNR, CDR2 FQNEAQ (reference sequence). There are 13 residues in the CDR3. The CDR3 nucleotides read TGTGCCAGCAGTTCTGATCCAGGGGATACGCAGTATTTT. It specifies CASSSDPGDTQYF.

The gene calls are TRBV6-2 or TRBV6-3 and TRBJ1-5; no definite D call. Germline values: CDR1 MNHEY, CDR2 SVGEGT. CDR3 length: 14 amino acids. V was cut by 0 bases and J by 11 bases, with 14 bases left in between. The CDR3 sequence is CASSYSTGSGTQHF. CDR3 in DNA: TGTGCCAGCAGTTACTCGACGGGGTCCGGGACCCAGCATTTT.

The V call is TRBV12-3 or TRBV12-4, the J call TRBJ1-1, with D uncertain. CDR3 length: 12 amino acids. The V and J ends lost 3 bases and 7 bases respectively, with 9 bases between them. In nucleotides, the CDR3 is TGTGCCAGCAGTTTCGGAGTGGGTGAAGCTTTCTTT. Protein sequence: CASSFGVGEAFF.